This entry describes one TCR beta chain. These data originate in a study of CD8 T cells in Susac syndrome. Roughly 0.5 to 1 ug RNA was reverse transcribed with random hexamers. TCRdb re-called the immunoSEQ multiplex PCR reads through MiXCR, storing one row per CDR3 protein. The sample lists 330,000 or so distinct CDR3 sequences; 65% to 90% were seen once. CD8+ and CD4+ blood T cells underwent TCR beta sequencing. It was negative isolation that provided the CD8+ and CD4+ T cells, whereas TEMRA cells were enriched by FACS. Between the trimmed V and J ends, which lost 7 bases and 4 bases, there was a span of 10 bases. The CDR3 has 12 amino acids. CDR1 SQVTM and CDR2 ANQGSEA come from the germline V gene.

Sequenced material: CD8+ T cells from PBMCs. The TCR sequence derives from a human donor with multiple sclerosis. J is TRBJ2-2 and V is TRBV29-1; D is unresolved. The DNA of the CDR3 is TGCAGCGCCCTCGGTGGCACCGGGGAGCTGTTTTTT. It specifies CSALGGTGELFF.